A single sample is the source of the 20 T cell receptor beta chains below, sequenced in a study of T-cell memory formation after mild COVID-19. MiXCR, applied by TCRdb to the 5' RACE reads, yields one record per CDR3 protein. The table records under 90,000 distinct CDR3 sequences, around 14% of them present only once. Sequenced sample: PBMCs or a T cell subset sorted from them (not recorded which). Receptors were obtained from an adult woman who had mild COVID-19 (a few samples of this study predate the infection). Cell type and time point are not known.

This clonotype has just a few counts. V usage is TRBV19 and J usage is TRBJ1-5, with TRBD1 matching over 9 bases. J was trimmed by 6 bases and V by 4 bases; bases with no gene match: 4. This CDR3 is built from 14 residues. Germline V gene lookup returns CDR1 LNHDA and CDR2 SQIVND (reference sequence). CDR3 residues: CASSKTGGGQPQHF. Here the CDR3 DNA reads TGTGCCAGTAGTAAAACAGGGGGCGGTCAGCCCCAGCATTTT.

This clonotype was recorded a few times. This chain links TRBV20-1 with TRBJ2-7, with 7 bases lining up with TRBD2. The J segment lost 4 bases and the V segment lost 3 bases, leaving 12 bases of the junction unmatched. This CDR3 has 15 amino acids. The germline V gene has CDR1 DFQATT and CDR2 SNEGSKA (reference sequence). The CDR3 nucleotides are TGCAGTGCTAGTTCTTATGGCGGGAGTGGGTACGAGCAGTACTTC. Translated: CSASSYGGSGYEQYF.

V and J are TRBV11-2 and TRBJ2-2; D unclear. Between the trimmed V and J ends, which lost 0 bases and 0 bases, there was a span of 11 bases. CDR3 size: 17 residues. CDR1 and CDR2 (germline): SGHAT, FQNNGV. The CDR3 protein is CASSLDAVFTNTGELFF. The CDR3 region has the DNA TGTGCCAGCAGCTTAGACGCGGTCTTTACGAACACCGGGGAGCTGTTTTTT.

This clonotype has more than one count but fewer than ten. The chain joins TRBV7-8 to TRBJ2-5; D possibly corresponds to TRBD2 (6 bases). Looked up from germline, CDR1 is SGHVS and CDR2 is FQNEAQ. V lost 1 base and J 0 bases, leaving 15 bases between the germline ends. The CDR3 covers 17 residues. The CDR3 loop reads CASSLGLRGMNQETQYF. The CDR3 bases are TGTGCCAGCAGCTTAGGTCTTCGCGGGATGAACCAAGAGACCCAGTACTTC. Full variable domain (missing parts from reference TRBV7-8 and TRBJ2-5): GAGVSQSPRYKVAKRGQDVALRCDPISGHVSLFWYQQALGQGPEFLTYFQNEAQLDKSGLPSDRFFAERPEGSVSTLKIQRTQQEDSAVYLCASSLGLRGMNQETQYFGPGTRLLVL.

This clonotype was seen more than once but under ten times. The chain employs TRBV12-3 or TRBV12-4 and TRBJ2-1, with 16 bases lining up with TRBD2. This CDR3 is 18 amino acids long. The V gene end was trimmed by 6 bases and the J gene end by 8 bases; junction bases not matched to a gene: 13. CDR3 residues: CASSPTGLAGGGPYEQFF. The DNA of the CDR3 is TGTGCCAGCAGCCCCACGGGACTAGCGGGGGGGGGTCCCTATGAGCAGTTCTTC.

This chain uses TRBV12-3 or TRBV12-4 with TRBJ2-1; 8 bases fit TRBD1. V was pared by 6 bases and J by 7 bases, with 11 bases of the junction left unmatched. This CDR3 spans 15 amino acids. The CDR3 nucleotides read TGTGCCAGCAGACACGTCGACAGGGGACGGAATGAGCAGTTCTTC. The encoded protein is CASRHVDRGRNEQFF.

This clonotype occurred a few times. This rearrangement joins TRBV7-9 to TRBJ2-7; D is unclear. V was trimmed by 5 bases and J by 0 bases, leaving 2 bases between them. Germline CDR1 and CDR2: SEHNR and FQNEAQ (reference sequence). The CDR3 consists of 11 residues. DNA for the CDR3: TGTGCCAGCAGCCACTCCTACGAGCAGTACTTC. Protein sequence: CASSHSYEQYF.

The V and J genes are TRBV6-6 and TRBJ2-5; TRBD2 might be the D (5 bases). CDR3 length: 18 amino acids. CDR1 and CDR2 (germline): MNHNY, SVGAGI (reference sequence). The germline V and J ends were trimmed by 2 bases and 5 bases, with 24 bases remaining between them. CDR3 sequence: CASSYPSGFGTKEETQYF. CDR3 nucleotide sequence: TGTGCCAGCAGTTACCCCAGCGGTTTCGGTACGAAGGAGGAGACCCAGTACTTC.

There are a few counts of this clonotype. The chain joins TRBV25-1 to TRBJ2-1; 8 bases agree with TRBD2. Germline trimming cut 5 bases from V and 12 bases from J; bases unmatched to any gene: 12. CDR3 length: 14 amino acids. Germline-derived CDR1 and CDR2 are MGHDK and SYGVNS. CDR3 DNA sequence: TGTGCCAGCAGTAGAGGACTAGCCCACCAGGGGCAGTTCTTC. Protein product: CASSRGLAHQGQFF.

This clonotype has just a few counts. The chain has TRBV20-1 and TRBJ2-1; the D call may be TRBD1 or TRBD2 (5 bases each). CDR3 length equals 15 residues. V was clipped by 2 bases and J by 0 bases, with 11 bases between them. From germline, CDR1 is DFQATT and CDR2 SNEGSKA (reference sequence). CDR3 in DNA: TGCAGTGCTAGATCGAGGGGAAGCTCCTACAATGAGCAGTTCTTC. This sequence encodes CSARSRGSSYNEQFF.

The V and J genes are TRBV9 and TRBJ2-1, with TRBD2 identical over 10 bases. The J segment lost 7 bases and the V segment lost 2 bases, leaving 12 bases of the junction unmatched. The CDR3 contains 17 residues. Germline loops: CDR1 SGDLS, CDR2 YYNGEE. Here the CDR3 reads CASSVPIGSGRSNEQFF. The CDR3 DNA reads as TGTGCCAGCAGCGTCCCGATTGGTAGCGGGAGGAGTAATGAGCAGTTCTTC.

This clonotype was picked up a small number of times. This CDR3 is CASSQDWNEQFF. The CDR3 nucleotides are TGCGCCAGCAGCCAAGATTGGAATGAGCAGTTCTTC. The chain carries TRBV4-1 and TRBJ2-1; D not resolved. V lost 0 bases to trimming and J lost 7 bases, with 4 bases between them. CDR1 and CDR2 (germline): MGHRA, YSYEKL. The CDR3 is 12 residues long.

This chain uses TRBV5-1 with TRBJ1-5, with D maybe TRBD1 (6 bases). With 4 bases removed from V and 1 base from J, the gap between germline ends came to 12 bases. This CDR3 comprises 15 residues. Germline V lookup: CDR1 SGHRS, CDR2 YFSETQ. CDR3 nucleotide sequence: TGCGCCAGCAGCAAGACAGGTGCAAGCAATCAGCCCCAGCATTTT. It translates to CASSKTGASNQPQHF.

The rearrangement uses TRBV2 and TRBJ2-7; D not certain. V gave up 5 bases and J gave up 1 base, with 12 bases separating them. The length of the CDR3 is 14 residues. CDR1 and CDR2 (germline): SNHLY, FYNNEI. The CDR3 loop is CASSPTTSSYEQYF. The CDR3, as DNA: TGTGCCAGCAGTCCTACGACTTCTTCCTACGAGCAGTACTTC. The entire variable domain, with the rest obtained from reference TRBV2 and TRBJ2-7, is as follows: EPEVTQTPSHQVTQMGQEVILRCVPISNHLYFYWYRQILGQKVEFLVSFYNNEISEKSEIFDDQFSVERPDGSNFTLKIRSTKLEDSAMYFCASSPTTSSYEQYFGPGTRLTVT.

This clonotype was detected only a few times. The chain is built from TRBV7-9 and TRBJ2-7; D possibly corresponds to TRBD1 (6 bases). Germline CDR1 is SEHNR and CDR2 is FQNEAQ (reference sequence). The CDR3 length is 14 residues. Trimming took off 1 base at V and 2 bases at J, with 9 bases between the two ends. Here the CDR3 DNA reads TGTGCCAGCAGCTTAGACGCAGGGGCCTACGAGCAGTACTTC. Amino acids: CASSLDAGAYEQYF.

The chain carries TRBV5-4 and TRBJ2-1; 8 bases are a match to TRBD1. In germline, CDR1 is SGHNT, CDR2 YYREEE (reference sequence). The CDR3 contains 14 residues. V shed 10 bases and J 4 bases; nucleotides not matched to a gene: 10. CDR3 DNA sequence: TGTGCCTTCAGGGGGCTAGCGAGGTACAATGAGCAGTTCTTC. Translating it yields CAFRGLARYNEQFF.

CDR3 DNA sequence: TGTGCCAGTAGTATAGGACAGGGTTTGGAAGGCGAAAAACTGTTTTTT. The encoded protein is CASSIGQGLEGEKLFF. The chain employs TRBV19 and TRBJ1-4, with 7 nucleotides matching TRBD1. Trimming took 1 base from V and 8 from J; bases not matched to a gene: 10. This CDR3 has 16 amino acids. Germline V gene sequence: CDR1 LNHDA, CDR2 SQIVND (reference sequence).

The CDR3 nucleotides are TGCGCCAGCAGCCAAATAGCGGGGGGGCCTAGGGAGACCCAGTACTTC. It codes for CASSQIAGGPRETQYF. This chain joins TRBV4-1 and TRBJ2-5; 11 bases align to TRBD2. Losses at the gene ends were 2 bases for V and 5 bases for J; bases not matched to a gene: 7. CDR1 and CDR2 (germline): MGHRA, YSYEKL. There are 16 residues in the CDR3.

This clonotype has just a few counts. The V and J genes are TRBV12-3 or TRBV12-4 and TRBJ2-7; D is unresolved. V shed 4 bases and J shed 5 bases, with 9 bases lying between them. CDR3 length: 12 amino acids. This CDR3 is CASSSSIHEQYF. The CDR3 region has the DNA TGTGCCAGCAGTTCCTCCATTCACGAGCAGTACTTC.

The V gene is TRBV12-3 or TRBV12-4, the J gene TRBJ1-5; the D gene is possibly TRBD1 (5 bases). This CDR3 is built from 15 residues. Deletions cut 8 bases from V and 0 bases from J, with 14 bases between. This chain's CDR3 is CASRRASYSNQPQHF. CDR3 coding DNA: TGTGCCAGCCGCAGGGCCTCTTATAGCAATCAGCCCCAGCATTTT.